The source of this T cell receptor beta chain is a study of human T cells and chemical hapten exposure. About the study: Doses of diphenylcyclopropenone went to the patients' scalps weekly throughout the approximately 22-week study. Small discrepancies in pooled library volume mainly accounted for the varying TCR yields per sample. Findings and limits, study-wide: PT1 expanded TCR numbers rose with patch test score. There was alopecia in the donors, so their immune response may differ from that of healthy people.

This clonotype was observed many times. Its specificity is not known. TCRdb fed the RACE reads into MiXCR, producing one record per CDR3 protein. The sample records around 44,000 distinct CDR3 sequences, approximately 3.6% being singletons. The time point was: patch test 1, 2 weeks after DPC sensitization. Described treatment: therapeutic diphenylcyclopropenone sensitization with weekly scalp DPC. Whole blood, unfractionated, served as the material for total RNA extraction. This material consisted of whole blood, taken in connection with sensitization to the hapten diphenylcyclopropenone (DPC). This TCR was sampled from a man aged 50-59 years with alopecia areata. Some clones in this sample may be carry-over from other donors' samples.

Here the CDR3 DNA reads TGCGCCAGCAGTGAGTGGGCTAGCGGATCCTACGAGCAGTACTTC. It encodes CASSEWASGSYEQYF. The rearrangement uses TRBV10-2 and TRBJ2-7; 7 bases map to TRBD2. The germline CDR1 and CDR2 sequences are WSHSY and SAAADI. The CDR3 sequence is 15 residues long. J was trimmed by 1 base and V by 1 base; bases with no gene match: 4.